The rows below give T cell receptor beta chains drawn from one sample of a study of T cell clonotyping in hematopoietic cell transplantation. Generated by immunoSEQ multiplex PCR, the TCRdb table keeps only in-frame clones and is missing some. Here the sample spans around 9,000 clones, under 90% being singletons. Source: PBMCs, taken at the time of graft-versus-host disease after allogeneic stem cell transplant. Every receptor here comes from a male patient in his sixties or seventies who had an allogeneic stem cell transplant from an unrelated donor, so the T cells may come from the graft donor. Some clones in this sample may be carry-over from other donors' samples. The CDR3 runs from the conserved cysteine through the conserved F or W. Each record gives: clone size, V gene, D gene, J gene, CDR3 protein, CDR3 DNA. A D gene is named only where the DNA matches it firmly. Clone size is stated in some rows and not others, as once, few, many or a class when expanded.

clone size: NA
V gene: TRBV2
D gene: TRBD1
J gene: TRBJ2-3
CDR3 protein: CASSGNDPGQGIPDTQYF
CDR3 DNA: TGTGCCAGCAGTGGCAACGACCCGGGACAGGGGATCCCAGATACGCAGTATTTT

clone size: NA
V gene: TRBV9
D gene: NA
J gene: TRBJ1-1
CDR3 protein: CASSVAPGALGTEAFF
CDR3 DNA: TGTGCCAGCAGCGTAGCACCAGGGGCCCTCGGCACTGAAGCTTTCTTT

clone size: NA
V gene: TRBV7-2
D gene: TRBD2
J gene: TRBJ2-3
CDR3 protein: CASSLNQLAGSTDTQYF
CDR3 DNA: TGTGCCAGCAGCTTAAATCAACTAGCGGGGAGCACAGATACGCAGTATTTT

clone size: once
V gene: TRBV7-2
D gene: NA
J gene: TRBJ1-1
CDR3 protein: CASSPPPGGTEAFF
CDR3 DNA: TGTGCCAGCAGCCCCCCACCCGGGGGCACTGAAGCTTTCTTT

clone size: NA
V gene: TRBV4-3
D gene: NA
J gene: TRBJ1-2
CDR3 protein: CASSQDVGLKGYTF
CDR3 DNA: TGCGCCAGCAGCCAAGATGTAGGACTGAAGGGCTACACCTTC

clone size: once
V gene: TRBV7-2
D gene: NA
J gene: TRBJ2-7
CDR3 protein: CASSLVHEQYF
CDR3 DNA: TGTGCCAGCAGCTTAGTACACGAGCAGTACTTC

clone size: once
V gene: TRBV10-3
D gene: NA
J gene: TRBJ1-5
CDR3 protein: CAIRDGGAPNQPQHF
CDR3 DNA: TGTGCCATCAGAGACGGCGGGGCCCCTAATCAGCCCCAGCATTTT

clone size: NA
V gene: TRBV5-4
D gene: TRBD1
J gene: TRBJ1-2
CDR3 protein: CASSLVQGADYGYTF
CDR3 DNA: TGTGCCAGCAGCTTGGTACAGGGGGCCGACTATGGCTACACCTTC

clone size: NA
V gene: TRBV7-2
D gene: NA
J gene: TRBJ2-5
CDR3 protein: CASSLNSRGTQYF
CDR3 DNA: TGTGCCAGCAGCCTTAACTCGAGGGGGACCCAGTACTTC

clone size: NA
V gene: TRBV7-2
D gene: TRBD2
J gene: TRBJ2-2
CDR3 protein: CASSLLLLRAGGLTGELFF
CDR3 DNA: TGTGCCAGCAGCCTCTTGCTACTACGAGCGGGGGGGCTTACCGGGGAGCTGTTTTTT

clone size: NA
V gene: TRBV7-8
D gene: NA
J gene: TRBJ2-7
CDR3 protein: CASSPDRGLYEQYF
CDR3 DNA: TGTGCCAGCAGCCCCGACAGAGGCCTCTACGAGCAGTACTTC

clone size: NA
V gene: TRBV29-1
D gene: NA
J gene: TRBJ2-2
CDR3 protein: CSVLQNTGELFF
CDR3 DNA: TGCAGCGTTTTACAAAACACCGGGGAGCTGTTTTTT

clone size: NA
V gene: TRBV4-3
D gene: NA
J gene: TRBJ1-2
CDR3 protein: CASSQNRANYGYTF
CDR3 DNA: TGCGCCAGCAGCCAAAACAGGGCTAACTATGGCTACACCTTC

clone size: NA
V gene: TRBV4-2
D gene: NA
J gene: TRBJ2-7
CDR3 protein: CASSQDGWAGGNEQYF
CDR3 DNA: TGTGCCAGCAGCCAAGATGGGTGGGCAGGGGGGAACGAGCAGTACTTC

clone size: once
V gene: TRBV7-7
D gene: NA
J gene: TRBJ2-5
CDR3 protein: CASSLERPGVGTQYF
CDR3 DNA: TGTGCCAGCAGCTTAGAACGCCCGGGTGTGGGGACCCAGTACTTC

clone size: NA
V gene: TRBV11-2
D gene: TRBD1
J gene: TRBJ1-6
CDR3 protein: CASRGGTGVNSPLHF
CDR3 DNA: TGTGCCAGCAGGGGGGGGACAGGGGTGAATTCACCCCTCCACTTT

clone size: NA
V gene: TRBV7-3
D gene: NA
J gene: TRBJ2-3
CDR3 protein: CASSLNRADTQYF
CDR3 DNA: TGTGCCAGCAGCCTGAACAGGGCCGATACGCAGTATTTT

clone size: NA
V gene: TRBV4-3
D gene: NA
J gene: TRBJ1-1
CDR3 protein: CASSQQGYTEAFF
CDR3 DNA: TGCGCCAGCAGCCAACAGGGGTACACTGAAGCTTTCTTT

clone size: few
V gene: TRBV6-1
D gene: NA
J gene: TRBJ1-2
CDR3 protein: CASSAVEQRPTKLNGYTF
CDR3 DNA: TGTGCCAGCAGTGCAGTCGAACAGAGACCCACGAAACTTAATGGCTACACCTTC

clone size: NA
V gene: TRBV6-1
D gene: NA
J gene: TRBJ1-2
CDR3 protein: CASSELTTVRGGYTF
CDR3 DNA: TGTGCCAGCAGTGAACTTACGACTGTTCGGGGTGGCTACACCTTC

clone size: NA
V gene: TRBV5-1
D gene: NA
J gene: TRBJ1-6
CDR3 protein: CASSSSYSTRRGDNSPLHF
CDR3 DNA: TGCGCCAGCAGCTCCTCTTATTCCACAAGGAGGGGAGATAATTCACCCCTCCACTTT

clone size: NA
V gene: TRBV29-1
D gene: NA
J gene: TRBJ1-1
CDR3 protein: CSVETRVANTEAFF
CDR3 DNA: TGCAGCGTTGAAACCAGGGTAGCGAACACTGAAGCTTTCTTT

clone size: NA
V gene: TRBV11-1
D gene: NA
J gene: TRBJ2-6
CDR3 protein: CASSLDTPGANVLTF
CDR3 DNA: TGTGCCAGCAGCTTAGATACACCTGGGGCCAACGTCCTGACTTTC

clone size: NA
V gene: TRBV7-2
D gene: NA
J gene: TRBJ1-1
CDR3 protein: CASSLLMNTEAFF
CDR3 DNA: TGTGCCAGCAGCCTCCTTATGAACACTGAAGCTTTCTTT

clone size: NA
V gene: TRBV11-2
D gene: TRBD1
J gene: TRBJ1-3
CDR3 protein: CASSLIIQGAVGNTIYF
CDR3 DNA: TGTGCCAGCAGCCTGATAATACAGGGGGCAGTCGGAAACACCATATATTTT

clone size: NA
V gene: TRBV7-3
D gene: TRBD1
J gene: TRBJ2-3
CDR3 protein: CASSKGTGLTDTQYF
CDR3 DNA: TGTGCCAGCAGCAAGGGGACAGGTCTCACAGATACGCAGTATTTT

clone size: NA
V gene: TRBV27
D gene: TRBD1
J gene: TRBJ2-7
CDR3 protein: CASSPPGTASYEQYF
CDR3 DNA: TGTGCCAGCAGTCCCCCAGGGACAGCCTCCTACGAGCAGTACTTC

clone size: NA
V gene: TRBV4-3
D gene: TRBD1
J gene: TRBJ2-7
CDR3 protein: CASSQVSGGNYEQYF
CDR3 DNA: TGCGCCAGCAGCCAAGTGTCAGGGGGTAACTACGAGCAGTACTTC

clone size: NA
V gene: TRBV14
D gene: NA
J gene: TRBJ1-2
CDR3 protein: CASSWTAYYGYTF
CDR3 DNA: TGTGCCAGCAGCTGGACGGCATACTATGGCTACACCTTC

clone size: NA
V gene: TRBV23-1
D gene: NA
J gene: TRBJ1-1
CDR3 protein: CASSLGPEAFF
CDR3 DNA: TGCGCCAGCAGTCTCGGGCCTGAAGCTTTCTTT

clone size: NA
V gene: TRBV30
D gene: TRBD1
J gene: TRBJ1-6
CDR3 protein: CAWRDRGRLGNSPLHF
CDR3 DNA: TGTGCCTGGCGGGACAGGGGGCGGCTAGGTAATTCACCCCTCCACTTT

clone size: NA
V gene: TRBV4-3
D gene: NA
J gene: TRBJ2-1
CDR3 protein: CASSPAYGPNEQFF
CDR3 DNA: TGCGCCAGCAGCCCCGCGTACGGCCCCAATGAGCAGTTCTTC

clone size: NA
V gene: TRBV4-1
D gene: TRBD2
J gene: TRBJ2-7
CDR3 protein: CASSQEGVAGRGYEQYF
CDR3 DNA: TGCGCCAGCAGCCAAGAAGGCGTCGCGGGGAGGGGCTACGAGCAGTACTTC

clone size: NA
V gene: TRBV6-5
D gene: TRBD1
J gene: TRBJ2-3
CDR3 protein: CASSYGQGADTQYF
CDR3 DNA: TGTGCCAGCAGTTACGGACAGGGGGCGGATACGCAGTATTTT

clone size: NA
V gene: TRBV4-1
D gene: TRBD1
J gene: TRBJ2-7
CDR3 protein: CASSQDSFGQGTGEQYF
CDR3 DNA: TGCGCCAGCAGCCAAGATTCTTTCGGACAGGGGACGGGGGAGCAGTACTTC

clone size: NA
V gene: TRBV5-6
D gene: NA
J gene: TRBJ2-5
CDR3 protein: CASSLEETQYF
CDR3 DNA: TGTGCCAGCAGCTTGGAAGAGACCCAGTACTTC

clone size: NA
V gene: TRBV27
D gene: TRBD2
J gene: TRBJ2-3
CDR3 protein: CASSVPGLAYTQYF
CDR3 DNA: TGTGCCAGCAGTGTCCCTGGACTAGCATATACGCAGTATTTT

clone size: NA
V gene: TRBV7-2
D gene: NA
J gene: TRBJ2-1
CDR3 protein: CASSLVGGPRNEQFF
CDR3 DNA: TGTGCCAGCAGCTTAGTGGGGGGGCCGCGCAATGAGCAGTTCTTC